These 4 T cell receptor beta chains share one sample of origin, sequenced in a study of T cell responses to AZD1222 COVID-19 vaccine. Assay used: immunoSEQ multiplex PCR; TCRdb lists only in-frame clones, some missing. The sample carries some 180,000 clones, more than 80% recorded once. The source was peripheral blood, collected 28 days after the second dose of the MenACWY control vaccine. The receptors derive from an adult who received the MenACWY meningococcal vaccine as a control.

The chain joins TRBV6-6 to TRBJ2-3, with 11 bases aligning to TRBD2. In germline, CDR1 is MNHNY, CDR2 SVGAGI (reference sequence). V shed 5 bases and J 1 base; nucleotides not matched to a gene: 14. The CDR3 runs 19 residues. The CDR3: CASSRRPLAGGGGTDTQYF. CDR3 in DNA: TGTGCCAGCAGTCGAAGGCCCCTAGCGGGAGGAGGGGGCACAGATACGCAGTATTTT.

This clone has a single count. The chain is built from TRBV3-1 (or the pseudogene TRBV3-2) and TRBJ2-3, with D perhaps assigned TRBD1 or TRBD2 (5 bases each). V lost 0 bases and J 1 base, leaving 14 bases between the germline ends. CDR3 length equals 17 residues. Germline CDR1 and CDR2: LGHDT and YNNKEL (reference sequence). Written as DNA, the CDR3 is TGTGCCAGCAGCCAAGATGGGGGTTTAGCGCGCACAGATACGCAGTATTTT. Amino acids: CASSQDGGLARTDTQYF.

As for this clone: The sample holds other DNA sequences that translate to the same CDR3. The chain couples TRBV9 to TRBJ2-7; 8 nucleotides align to TRBD2. The germline V gene has CDR1 SGDLS and CDR2 YYNGEE. The CDR3 contains 15 residues. Trimming cost V 2 bases and J 1 base; bases outside gene matches: 5. CDR3 in DNA: TGTGCCAGCAGCGTCGCGGGGGGCGGGTCCTACGAGCAGTACTTC. Translation: CASSVAGGGSYEQYF.

The gene calls are TRBV7-2 and TRBJ2-7; D not resolved. Trimming stripped 1 base from V and 6 bases from J, with 4 bases between. Germline V gene lookup returns CDR1 SGHTA and CDR2 FQGNSA. The CDR3 sequence is 11 residues long. CDR3 nucleotides: TGTGCCAGCAGCTTAGTTGCCGAGCAGTACTTC. This codes for CASSLVAEQYF.